These 8 T cell receptor beta chains came from one sample sequenced in a study of blood T cell repertoires in COVID-19. TCRdb keeps only in-frame clones here, not all; method: immunoSEQ multiplex PCR. The sample yields around 150,000 clones, roughly 84% seen once. The sequenced sample consisted of PBMCs or T cells enriched from blood (not recorded which). Every receptor here comes from a woman aged 55-70 years who had recovered from COVID-19.

This clone was observed a single time. This chain joins TRBV25-1 and TRBJ1-3; no clear D gene. Germline V gives CDR1 MGHDK, CDR2 SYGVNS. CDR3 length equals 16 residues. V gave up 4 bases and J gave up 0 bases, with 13 bases separating them. Written as DNA, the CDR3 is TGTGCCAGCAGTGGATCCCCGACAAGCTCTGGAAACACCATATATTTT. It encodes CASSGSPTSSGNTIYF.

This chain connects TRBV6-6 to TRBJ1-4; D is undetermined. Germline V CDR1 and CDR2: MNHNY, SVGAGI (reference sequence). With 0 bases removed from V and 4 bases from J, the gap between germline ends came to 6 bases. The CDR3 is 14 amino acids. Here the CDR3 DNA reads TGTGCCAGCAGTTACTCACAGCTTAATGAAAAACTGTTTTTT. Its translation: CASSYSQLNEKLFF.

The V gene is TRBV6-5, the J gene TRBJ1-1, with 8 bases matching TRBD1. J gave up 2 bases and V 6 bases, and 5 bases lay outside the gene matches. Germline V CDR1 and CDR2: MNHEY, SVGAGI. This CDR3 spans 14 amino acids. CDR3 sequence reads: CASSRGQANTEAFF. CDR3 bases: TGTGCCAGCAGCCGGGGACAGGCCAACACTGAAGCTTTCTTT.

This clone was seen a handful of times. The V and J genes are TRBV28 and TRBJ1-2; perhaps TRBD1 as D (6 bases). Trimming pared 7 bases from V and 4 bases from J, leaving 16 bases between. From germline, CDR1 is MDHEN and CDR2 SYDVKM. The length of the CDR3 is 14 residues. The CDR3 reads CASTPITGSYGYTF. The CDR3 DNA is TGTGCCAGCACCCCCATCACAGGGAGCTATGGCTACACCTTC.

This rearrangement joins TRBV7-8 to TRBJ2-7, with D perhaps TRBD2 (5 bases). Germline CDR1 and CDR2: SGHVS and FQNEAQ. The CDR3 is made up of 15 amino acids. The ends were cut back, 6 bases at V and 2 bases at J, with 17 bases in the middle. Written as DNA, the CDR3 is TGTGCCAGCAGTTTGAGAGGGCTCCCTCCCTACGAGCAGTACTTC. This translates into CASSLRGLPPYEQYF.

The chain carries TRBV19 and TRBJ1-5; D gene unclear. Germline V gene sequence: CDR1 LNHDA, CDR2 SQIVND (reference sequence). CDR3 size: 13 residues. V was cut by 0 bases and J by 5 bases, with 5 bases left in between. The DNA of the CDR3 is TGTGCCAGTAGTATAGATTGGCATCAGCCCCAGCATTTT. Translated, it gives CASSIDWHQPQHF.

The chain couples TRBV6-5 to TRBJ2-3; 7 positions agree with TRBD2. Unmatched junction bases numbered 6, after V lost 6 bases and J lost 0 bases. Germline CDR1 MNHEY, CDR2 SVGAGI. The CDR3 extends over 15 amino acids. The CDR3 loop is CASSAIAGSTDTQYF. The CDR3 DNA follows: TGTGCCAGCAGCGCTATAGCGGGTAGCACAGATACGCAGTATTTT.

This chain joins TRBV9 and TRBJ1-2; perhaps TRBD1 as D (6 bases). This CDR3 has 13 residues. Looked up from germline, CDR1 is SGDLS and CDR2 is YYNGEE. V gave up 8 bases and J gave up 4 bases, with 15 bases separating them. DNA of the CDR3: TGTGCCAGTGAACGGGGGGCCGGCTATGGCTACACCTTC. Translation gives CASERGAGYGYTF.